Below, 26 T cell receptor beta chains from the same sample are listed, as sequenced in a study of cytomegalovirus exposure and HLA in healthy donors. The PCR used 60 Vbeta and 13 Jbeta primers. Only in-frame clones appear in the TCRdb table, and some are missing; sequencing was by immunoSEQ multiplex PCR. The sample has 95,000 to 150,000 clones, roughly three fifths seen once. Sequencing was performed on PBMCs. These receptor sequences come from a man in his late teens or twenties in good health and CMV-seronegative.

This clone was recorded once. The CDR3 protein is CASSAQMGRPYEQYF. CDR3 bases: TGTGCCAGCAGTGCTCAAATGGGCAGGCCCTACGAGCAGTACTTC. The chain is built from TRBV2 and TRBJ2-7; no clear D. Germline CDR1 is SNHLY and CDR2 is FYNNEI. CDR3 size: 15 residues. Trimming took off 4 bases at V and 2 bases at J, with 15 bases between the two ends.

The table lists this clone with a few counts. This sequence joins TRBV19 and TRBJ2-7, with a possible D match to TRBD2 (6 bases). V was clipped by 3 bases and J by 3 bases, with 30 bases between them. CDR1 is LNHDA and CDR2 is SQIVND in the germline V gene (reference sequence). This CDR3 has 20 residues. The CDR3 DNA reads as TGTGCCAGTAGTATGCTAGCGTGGGGTCCTCTTGTGGATACAGGCTACGAGCAGTACTTC. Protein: CASSMLAWGPLVDTGYEQYF.

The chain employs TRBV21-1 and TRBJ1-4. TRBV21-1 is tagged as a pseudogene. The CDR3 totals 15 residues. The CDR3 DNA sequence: TGTGCCAGCAGCAAAGGAGTTGCGGATTTAGAAAAACTGTTTTTT. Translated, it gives CASSKGVADLEKLFF.

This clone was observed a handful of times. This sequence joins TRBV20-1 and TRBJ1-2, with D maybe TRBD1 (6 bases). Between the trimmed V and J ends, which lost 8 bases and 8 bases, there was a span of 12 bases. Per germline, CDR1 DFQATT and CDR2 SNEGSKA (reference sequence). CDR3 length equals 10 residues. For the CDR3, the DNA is TGCAGTACAGGGTTTGGCGGCTACACCTTC. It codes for CSTGFGGYTF.

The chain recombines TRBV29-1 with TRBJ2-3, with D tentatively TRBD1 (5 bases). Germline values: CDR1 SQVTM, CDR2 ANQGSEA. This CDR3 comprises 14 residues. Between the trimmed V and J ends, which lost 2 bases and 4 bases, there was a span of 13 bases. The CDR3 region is CSVERGGVSDTQYF. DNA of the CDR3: TGCAGCGTTGAAAGGGGTGGGGTTTCAGATACGCAGTATTTT.

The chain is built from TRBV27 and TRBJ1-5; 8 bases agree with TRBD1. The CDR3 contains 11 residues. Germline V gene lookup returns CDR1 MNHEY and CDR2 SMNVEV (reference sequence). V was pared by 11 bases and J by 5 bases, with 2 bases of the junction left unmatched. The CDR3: CASGQDQPQHF. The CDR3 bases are TGTGCCTCGGGACAGGATCAGCCCCAGCATTTT.

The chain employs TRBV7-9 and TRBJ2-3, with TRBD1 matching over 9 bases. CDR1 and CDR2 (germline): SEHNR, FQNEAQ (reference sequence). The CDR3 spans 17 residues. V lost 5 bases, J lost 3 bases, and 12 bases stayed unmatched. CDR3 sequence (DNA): TGTGCCAGCAGCCCTCGTTTGGGACAGGGTCCGACAGATACGCAGTATTTT. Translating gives CASSPRLGQGPTDTQYF.

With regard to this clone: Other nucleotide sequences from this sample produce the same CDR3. CDR3 coding DNA: TGTGCCTGGAGACCCAGCTCCTACGAGCAGTACTTC. Protein product: CAWRPSSYEQYF. The chain has TRBV30 and TRBJ2-7, with unresolved D. CDR1 is GTSNPN, CDR2 SVGIG, per germline (reference sequence). This CDR3 has 12 residues. The ends were cut back, 3 bases at V and 0 bases at J, with 6 bases in the middle.

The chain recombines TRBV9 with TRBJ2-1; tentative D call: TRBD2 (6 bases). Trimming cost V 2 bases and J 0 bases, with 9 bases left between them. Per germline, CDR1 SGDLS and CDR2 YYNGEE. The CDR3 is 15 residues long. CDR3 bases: TGTGCCAGCAGCGTCCGGGAGATCTCCTACAATGAGCAGTTCTTC. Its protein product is CASSVREISYNEQFF. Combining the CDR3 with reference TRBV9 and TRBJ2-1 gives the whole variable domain DSGVTQTPKHLITATGQRVTLRCSPRSGDLSVYWYQQSLDQGLQFLIQYYNGEERAKGNILERFSAQQFPDLHSELNLSSLELGDSALYFCASSVREISYNEQFFGPGTRLTVL.

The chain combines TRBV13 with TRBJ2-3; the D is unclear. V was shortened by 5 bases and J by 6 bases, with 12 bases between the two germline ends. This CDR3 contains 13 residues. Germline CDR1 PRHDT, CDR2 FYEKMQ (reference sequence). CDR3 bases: TGTGCCAGCAGCCCGGGTAGAGCTGATACGCAGTATTTT. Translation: CASSPGRADTQYF.

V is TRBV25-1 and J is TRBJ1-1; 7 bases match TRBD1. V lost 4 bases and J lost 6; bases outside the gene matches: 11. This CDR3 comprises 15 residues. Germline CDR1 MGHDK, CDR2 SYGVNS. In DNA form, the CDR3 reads TGTGCCAGCAGTGCCTCAACAGGGGTATTGTCTGAAGCTTTCTTT. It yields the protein CASSASTGVLSEAFF.

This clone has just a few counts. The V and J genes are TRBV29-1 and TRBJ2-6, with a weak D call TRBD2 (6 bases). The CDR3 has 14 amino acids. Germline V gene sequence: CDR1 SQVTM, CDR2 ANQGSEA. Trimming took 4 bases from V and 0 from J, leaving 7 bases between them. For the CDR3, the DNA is TGCAGCGTTGGGGACTCCTCTGGGGCCAACGTCCTGACTTTC. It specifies CSVGDSSGANVLTF.

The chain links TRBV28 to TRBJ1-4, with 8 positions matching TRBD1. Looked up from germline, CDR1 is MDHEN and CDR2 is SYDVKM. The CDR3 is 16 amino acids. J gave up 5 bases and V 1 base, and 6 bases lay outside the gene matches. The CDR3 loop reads CASSLFTGTGNEKLFF. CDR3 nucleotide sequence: TGTGCCAGCAGTTTATTCACCGGGACAGGCAATGAAAAACTGTTTTTT.

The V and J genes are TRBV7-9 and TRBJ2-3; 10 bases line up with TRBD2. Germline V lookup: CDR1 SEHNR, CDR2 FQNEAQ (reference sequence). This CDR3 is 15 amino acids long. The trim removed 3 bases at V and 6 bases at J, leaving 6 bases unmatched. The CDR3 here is CASSFGTSAWDTQYF. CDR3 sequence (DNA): TGTGCCAGCAGCTTCGGGACTAGCGCCTGGGATACGCAGTATTTT. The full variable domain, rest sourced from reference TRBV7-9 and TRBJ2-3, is DTGVSQNPRHKITKRGQNVTFRCDPISEHNRLYWYRQTLGQGPEFLTYFQNEAQLEKSRLLSDRFSAERPKGSFSTLEIQRTEQGDSAMYLCASSFGTSAWDTQYFGPGTRLTVL.

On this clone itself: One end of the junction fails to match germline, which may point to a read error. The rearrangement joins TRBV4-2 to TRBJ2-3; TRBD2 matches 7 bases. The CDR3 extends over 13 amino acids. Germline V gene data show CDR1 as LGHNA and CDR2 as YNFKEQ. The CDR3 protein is CASSQEEGTTRIF. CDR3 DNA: TGTGCCAGCAGCCAAGAGGAGGGGACTACCCGAATTTTT.

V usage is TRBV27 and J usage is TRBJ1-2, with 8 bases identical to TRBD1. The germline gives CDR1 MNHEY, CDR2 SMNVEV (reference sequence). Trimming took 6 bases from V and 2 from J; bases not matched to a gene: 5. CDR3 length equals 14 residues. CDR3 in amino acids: CASRSRTGNYGYTF. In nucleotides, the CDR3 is TGTGCCAGCAGATCTCGGACAGGGAACTATGGCTACACCTTC.

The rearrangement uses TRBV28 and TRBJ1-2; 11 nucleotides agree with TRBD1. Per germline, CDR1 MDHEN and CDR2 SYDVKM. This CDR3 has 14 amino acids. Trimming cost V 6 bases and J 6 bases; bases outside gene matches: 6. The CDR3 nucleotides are TGTGCCAGCAGACCTCCGGGACAGGGGGATGGCTACACCTTC. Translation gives CASRPPGQGDGYTF.

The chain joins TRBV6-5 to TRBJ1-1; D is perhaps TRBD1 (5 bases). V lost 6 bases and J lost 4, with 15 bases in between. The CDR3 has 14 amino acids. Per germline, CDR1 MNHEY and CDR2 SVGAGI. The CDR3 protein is CASSSEGRGTEAFF. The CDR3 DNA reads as TGTGCCAGCAGCTCAGAGGGGAGGGGCACTGAAGCTTTCTTT.

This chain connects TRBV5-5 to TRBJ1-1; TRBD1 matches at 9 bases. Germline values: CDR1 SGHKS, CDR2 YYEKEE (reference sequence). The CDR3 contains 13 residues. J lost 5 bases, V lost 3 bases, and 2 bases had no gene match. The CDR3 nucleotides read TGTGCCAGCAGCTACGGACAGGGGACTGAAGCTTTCTTT. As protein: CASSYGQGTEAFF.

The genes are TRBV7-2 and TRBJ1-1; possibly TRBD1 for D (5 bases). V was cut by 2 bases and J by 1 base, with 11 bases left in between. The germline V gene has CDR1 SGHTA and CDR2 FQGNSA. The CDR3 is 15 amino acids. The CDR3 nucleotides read TGTGCCAGCAGCTTAACGTGGGGGGGGAACACTGAAGCTTTCTTT. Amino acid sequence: CASSLTWGGNTEAFF.

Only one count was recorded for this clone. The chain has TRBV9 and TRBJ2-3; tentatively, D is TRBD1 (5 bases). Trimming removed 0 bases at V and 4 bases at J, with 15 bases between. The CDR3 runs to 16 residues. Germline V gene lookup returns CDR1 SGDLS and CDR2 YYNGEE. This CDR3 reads CASSVVQGSIPDTQYF. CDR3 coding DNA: TGTGCCAGCAGCGTAGTTCAGGGCTCAATTCCAGATACGCAGTATTTT.

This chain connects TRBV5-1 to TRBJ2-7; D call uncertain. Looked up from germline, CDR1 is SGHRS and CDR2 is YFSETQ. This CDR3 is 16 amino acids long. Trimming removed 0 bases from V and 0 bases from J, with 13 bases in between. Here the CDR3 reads CASSLAGQVASYEQYF. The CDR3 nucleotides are TGCGCCAGCAGCTTGGCAGGTCAGGTTGCCTCCTACGAGCAGTACTTC.

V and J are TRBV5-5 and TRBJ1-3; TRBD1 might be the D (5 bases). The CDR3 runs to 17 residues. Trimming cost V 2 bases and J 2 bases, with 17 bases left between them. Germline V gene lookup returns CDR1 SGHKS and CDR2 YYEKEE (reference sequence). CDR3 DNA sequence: TGTGCCAGCAGCTTTCGTCCGGGACTAGGGACTGGAAACACCATATATTTT. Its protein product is CASSFRPGLGTGNTIYF.

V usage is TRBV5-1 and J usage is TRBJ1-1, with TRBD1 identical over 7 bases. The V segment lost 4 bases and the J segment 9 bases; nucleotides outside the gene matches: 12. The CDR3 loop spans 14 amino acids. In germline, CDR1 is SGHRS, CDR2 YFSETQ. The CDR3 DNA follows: TGCGCCAGCAGCCGAGAATTCCGGACAGGCCAAGCTTTCTTT. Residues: CASSREFRTGQAFF.

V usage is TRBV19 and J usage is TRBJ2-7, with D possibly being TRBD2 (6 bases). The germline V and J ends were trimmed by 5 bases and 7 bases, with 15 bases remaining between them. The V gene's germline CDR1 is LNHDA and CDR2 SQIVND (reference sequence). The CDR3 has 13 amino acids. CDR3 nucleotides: TGTGCCAGTAGTTGGGACGGGAGTAGTGAGCAGTACTTC. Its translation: CASSWDGSSEQYF.

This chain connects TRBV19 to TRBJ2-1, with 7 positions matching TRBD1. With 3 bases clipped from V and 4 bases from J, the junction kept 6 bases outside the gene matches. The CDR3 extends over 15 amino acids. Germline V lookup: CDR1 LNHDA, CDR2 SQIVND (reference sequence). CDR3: CASSIRDSRYNEQFF. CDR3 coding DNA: TGTGCCAGTAGTATCCGGGACAGTAGGTACAATGAGCAGTTCTTC.